A selection of T cell receptor beta chains follows, all from one sample in a study of cytomegalovirus exposure and HLA in healthy donors. Some clones are missing from TCRdb's copy, which holds only in-frame ones; the method was immunoSEQ multiplex PCR. In the table there are about 120,000 clones, roughly 9% of which are singletons. The specimen sequenced was PBMCs. Receptors originate from a woman in her forties in good health and CMV-seropositive. Both conserved end residues are part of each CDR3. D genes are given only for firm matches. A clone size is listed for some rows: how often the clone was seen (once, few, many), or a class if it is expanded.

j_call clone_size v_call d_call cdr3_length cdr3_nt cdr3_aa
TRBJ2-5 NA TRBV7-8 TRBD2 17 TGTGCCAGCAGCTCGCGAACACTAGCGGGGTCTCAAGAGACCCAGTACTTC CASSSRTLAGSQETQYF
TRBJ1-5 NA TRBV19 NA 14 TGTGCCAGTAGTATCAGGGTCCCCAATCAGCCCCAGCATTTT CASSIRVPNQPQHF
TRBJ2-2 few TRBV15 TRBD1 15 TGTGCCACCAGCAGAACTAGACAGGGGGCCGGGGAGCTGTTTTTT CATSRTRQGAGELFF
TRBJ2-1 NA TRBV4-2 TRBD2 15 TGTGCCAGCAGCCAAGCCAGCGGGGGGGCGCCTGAGCAGTTCTTC CASSQASGGAPEQFF
TRBJ1-1 NA TRBV18 NA 14 TGTGCCAGCTCACCAGTTACAGGGAACACTGAAGCTTTCTTT CASSPVTGNTEAFF
TRBJ2-7 NA TRBV25-1 TRBD1 16 TGTGCCAGCAGCAAGACGACCGGGACAGGTGCCTACGAGCAGTACTTC CASSKTTGTGAYEQYF
TRBJ1-2 NA TRBV11-2 NA 15 TGTGCCAGCAGCTTAGCGGGGGGGGCGATCTATGGCTACACCTTC CASSLAGGAIYGYTF
TRBJ2-2 NA TRBV5-4 TRBD1 16 TGTGCCAGCAGTTCTCCGGGACAGAGTTACACCGGGGAGCTGTTTTTT CASSSPGQSYTGELFF
TRBJ1-2 few TRBV28 TRBD1 14 TGTGCCAGCACCTGGGGGACAGGGGGTTATCGCTACACCTTC CASTWGTGGYRYTF
TRBJ1-1 few TRBV11-2 TRBD1 15 TGTGCCAGCAGCTCCCGGACAGGGCTGCTCTCTGAAGCTTTCTTT CASSSRTGLLSEAFF
TRBJ1-1 NA TRBV6-6 NA 14 TGTGCCAGCAGAAACAGGGTTATGAACACTGAAGCTTTCTTT CASRNRVMNTEAFF
TRBJ2-5 few TRBV28 TRBD2 16 TGTGCCAGCAGTTCAAGTGGGCTAGCGGAGGCAGGGACCCAGTACTTC CASSSSGLAEAGTQYF
TRBJ1-4 few TRBV6-1 NA 15 TGTGCCAGCAGTGAAGCTCGCACTTCGCTCGAAAAACTGTTTTTT CASSEARTSLEKLFF
TRBJ2-7 NA TRBV7-3 TRBD1 14 TGTGCCAGCAGCCAAGGACAGGGTTCCTACGAGCAGTACTTC CASSQGQGSYEQYF
TRBJ2-1 NA TRBV14 TRBD2 15 TGTGCCAGCAGACTAACTAGCGGGGGGGCCCTTGAGCAGTTCTTC CASRLTSGGALEQFF
TRBJ2-7 few TRBV7-3 TRBD1 14 TGTGCCAGCAGCGCGGGACAGGGGGCCTACGAGCAGTACTTC CASSAGQGAYEQYF
TRBJ1-2 NA TRBV7-9 NA 16 TGTGCCAGCAGCTACGGAGGGTACGAAGGGGCGCGAGGCTACACCTTC CASSYGGYEGARGYTF
TRBJ2-2 NA TRBV2 NA 15 TGTGCCAGCAGCTGGGCGGGGCTCAACACCGGGGAGCTGTTTTTT CASSWAGLNTGELFF
TRBJ2-1 few TRBV15 NA 18 TGTGCCACCAGCAGAGATCTAGGGGCCAGGACCCCAGGAGGGGAGCAGTTCTTC CATSRDLGARTPGGEQFF
TRBJ1-2 NA TRBV6-6 TRBD1 12 TGTGCCAGCACCATGACAGGGGATGGCTACACCTTC CASTMTGDGYTF
TRBJ2-7 few TRBV6-5 NA 13 TGTGCCAGCAGGAGACCCCGGAGAGGTGAGCAGTACTTC CASRRPRRGEQYF
TRBJ2-5 NA TRBV29-1 TRBD1 14 TGCAGCGTTGAAGAGGGGGACAGCGGTATGACCCAGTACTTC CSVEEGDSGMTQYF
TRBJ2-7 NA TRBV5-6 NA 14 TGTGCCAGCAGCTCACCTGTGCGCTCCTACGAGCAGTACTTC CASSSPVRSYEQYF
TRBJ1-1 NA TRBV5-1 TRBD1 14 TGCGCCAGCAGCTTAGGACAGGGGTTAACTGAAGCTTTCTTT CASSLGQGLTEAFF
TRBJ2-3 few TRBV7-6 NA 15 TGTGCCAGCAGCCCCTTGGAGGCCAGCACAGATACGCAGTATTTT CASSPLEASTDTQYF
TRBJ1-4 few TRBV6-1 TRBD1 15 TGTGCCAGCAGTGAAGGGGGACAGGGAGGTGAAAAACTGTTTTTT CASSEGGQGGEKLFF
TRBJ1-1 few TRBV5-1 TRBD1 15 TGCGCCAGCAGCTTGGAGGGGGCTAGGGACACTGAAGCTTTCTTT CASSLEGARDTEAFF
TRBJ1-1 few TRBV19 NA 13 TGTGCCAGTAGTGTACAGACGAACACTGAAGCTTTCTTT CASSVQTNTEAFF
TRBJ1-1 NA TRBV14 TRBD1 15 TGTGCCAGCAGACCCGACAGGGGCCCGAACACTGAAGCTTTCTTT CASRPDRGPNTEAFF
TRBJ2-1 NA TRBV19 TRBD1 15 TGTGCCAGTAGTCCCGACAGGGGAGGAATCAATGAGCAGTTCTTC CASSPDRGGINEQFF
TRBJ1-2 few TRBV6-1 NA 14 TGTGCCAGCAGTGAAGGAGGAGGGTATGGTGGCTACACCTTC CASSEGGGYGGYTF